Following are 20 T cell receptor beta chains from one sample sequenced in a study of blood T cell repertoires in COVID-19. The protocol was immunoSEQ multiplex PCR, while the TCRdb copy is restricted to in-frame clones and leaves out a portion. The sample shows 350,000 or so clones, around nine tenths of them seen only once. The sequenced sample consisted of peripheral blood. The receptor source for this set is a woman aged 55-69 years with COVID-19, enrolled during active disease.

The chain uses TRBV5-6 and TRBJ1-3; weak D call: TRBD1 (5 bases). Germline CDR1 reads SGHDT; CDR2 reads YYEEEE. The CDR3 is made up of 15 amino acids. V gave up 4 bases and J gave up 0 bases, with 11 bases separating them. The CDR3 coding sequence is TGTGCCAGCAGCCCGGGACTCATCTCTGGAAACACCATATATTTT. It yields the protein CASSPGLISGNTIYF. The full variable domain, rest sourced from reference TRBV5-6 and TRBJ1-3, is DAGVTQSPTHLIKTRGQQVTLRCSPKSGHDTVSWYQQALGQGPQFIFQYYEEEERQRGNFPDRFSGHQFPNYSSELNVNALLLGDSALYLCASSPGLISGNTIYFGEGSWLTVV.

V and J are TRBV30 and TRBJ2-7; TRBD1 might be the D (6 bases). Trimming removed 4 bases from V and 3 bases from J, with 7 bases in between. Germline assignment: CDR1 GTSNPN and CDR2 SVGIG (reference sequence). CDR3 length equals 11 residues. The CDR3 protein is CAWMDSYEQYF. The CDR3 coding sequence is TGTGCCTGGATGGACAGCTACGAGCAGTACTTC. The full variable domain, rest sourced from reference TRBV30 and TRBJ2-7, is SQTIHQWPATLVQPVGSPLSLECTVEGTSNPNLYWYRQAAGRGLQLLFYSVGIGQISSEVPQNLSASRPQDRQFILSSKKLLLSDSGFYLCAWMDSYEQYFGPGTRLTVT.

The chain uses TRBV5-5 and TRBJ2-7, with TRBD1 matching 9 bases. The CDR3 is 14 amino acids. The germline V gene has CDR1 SGHKS and CDR2 YYEKEE (reference sequence). V shed 0 bases, J shed 2 bases, and the junction held 0 bases outside the gene matches. The CDR3 is CASSLGQGAYEQYF. The CDR3 nucleotides are TGTGCCAGCAGCTTGGGACAGGGGGCCTACGAGCAGTACTTC.

This chain connects TRBV4-1 to TRBJ1-5; D is possibly TRBD1 (6 bases). Trimming left V 3 bases short and J 2 bases short, with 14 bases between. Germline V lookup: CDR1 MGHRA, CDR2 YSYEKL. This CDR3 comprises 16 residues. CDR3 nucleotide sequence: TGCGCCAGCAGCCATCCGGCGGGGGCGGGCAATCAGCCCCAGCATTTT. It is translated as CASSHPAGAGNQPQHF.

V usage is TRBV30 and J usage is TRBJ2-3; 7 nucleotides agree with TRBD2. The CDR3 covers 15 residues. J gave up 3 bases and V 7 bases, and 13 bases lay outside the gene matches. Germline CDR1 and CDR2: GTSNPN and SVGIG (reference sequence). CDR3 DNA sequence: TGTGCCTTCACCAAGCTGAGACTAGCAACAGATACGCAGTATTTT. Its translation: CAFTKLRLATDTQYF. Supplemented by reference TRBV30 and TRBJ2-3, the full variable domain reads SQTIHQWPATLVQPVGSPLSLECTVEGTSNPNLYWYRQAAGRGLQLLFYSVGIGQISSEVPQNLSASRPQDRQFILSSKKLLLSDSGFYLCAFTKLRLATDTQYFGPGTRLTVL.

The chain couples TRBV27 to TRBJ1-6, with D hard to call. Germline lookup yields CDR1 MNHEY and CDR2 SMNVEV (reference sequence). V lost 7 bases, J lost 0 bases, and 13 bases lay in between. The CDR3 spans 16 residues. CDR3 region: CASKLEGSSYNSPLHF. Here the CDR3 DNA reads TGTGCCAGCAAATTGGAGGGAAGCTCCTATAATTCACCCCTCCACTTT.

CDR3 coding DNA: TGTGCCAGCAGCGGAGGGGTTCGGGAGACCCAGTACTTC. It yields the protein CASSGGVRETQYF. The chain employs TRBV12-3 or TRBV12-4 and TRBJ2-5; weak D call: TRBD2 (6 bases). The CDR3 runs 13 residues. With 6 bases removed from V and 5 bases from J, the gap between germline ends came to 13 bases.

V usage is TRBV3-1 (or the pseudogene TRBV3-2) and J usage is TRBJ1-4; D gene ambiguous. The CDR3 is made up of 14 amino acids. Deletions cut 3 bases from V and 8 bases from J, with 13 bases between. CDR1 and CDR2 (germline): LGHDT, YNNKEL (reference sequence). The CDR3 sequence: CASSHSGRGEKLFF. The CDR3 region has the DNA TGTGCCAGCAGCCATTCTGGGCGTGGCGAAAAACTGTTTTTT.

In this sample, this clone turned up a few times. The rearrangement uses TRBV18 and TRBJ1-6; no reliable D call. The V end was cut by 4 bases, the J end by 8 bases, with 12 bases between. The CDR3 totals 14 residues. Germline loops: CDR1 KGHSH, CDR2 LQKENI. CDR3 region: CASSQAGEDSPLHF. The CDR3 DNA sequence: TGTGCCAGCTCACAGGCCGGGGAGGATTCACCCCTCCACTTT.

This clone has just one count. The chain recombines TRBV4-1 with TRBJ1-2, with a tentative D call TRBD1 (5 bases). Germline V gene lookup returns CDR1 MGHRA and CDR2 YSYEKL. V was shortened by 2 bases and J by 2 bases, with 21 bases between the two germline ends. This CDR3 comprises 18 residues. The CDR3 spells CASSQLGGLVGTNYGYTF. As DNA, the CDR3 is TGCGCCAGCAGCCAATTGGGGGGGTTAGTAGGGACCAACTATGGCTACACCTTC.

The chain couples TRBV11-2 to TRBJ1-2; D is ambiguous. The CDR3 contains 15 residues. V gave up 5 bases and J gave up 2 bases, with 15 bases separating them. Germline CDR1 and CDR2: SGHAT and FQNNGV. The CDR3 region is CASSPGLGANYGYTF. The DNA for the CDR3 is TGTGCCAGCAGCCCAGGCCTGGGCGCGAACTATGGCTACACCTTC.

J is TRBJ2-3 and V is TRBV11-2; 8 bases are a match to TRBD2. Trimming took 6 bases from V and 4 from J; bases not matched to a gene: 15. This CDR3 region has 17 residues. Germline V CDR1 and CDR2: SGHAT, FQNNGV. The CDR3 here is CASSPTWGRGVPDTQYF. In nucleotides, the CDR3 is TGTGCCAGCAGTCCTACCTGGGGGCGGGGGGTTCCAGATACGCAGTATTTT.

The chain is built from TRBV5-1 and TRBJ1-1; possible D gene TRBD1, 6 bases. Trimming left V 2 bases short and J 7 bases short, with 12 bases between. The CDR3 is 13 amino acids. Germline V gene sequence: CDR1 SGHRS, CDR2 YFSETQ. The CDR3 coding sequence is TGCGCCAGCAGCTTCTCAGGGGAGATTGAAGCTTTCTTT. Translating gives CASSFSGEIEAFF. Complete variable domain (other parts from reference TRBV5-1 and TRBJ1-1): KAGVTQTPRYLIKTRGQQVTLSCSPISGHRSVSWYQQTPGQGLQFLFEYFSETQRNKGNFPGRFSGRQFSNSRSEMNVSTLELGDSALYLCASSFSGEIEAFFGQGTRLTVV.

This chain connects TRBV19 to TRBJ1-6, with 7 bases matching TRBD1. V lost 10 bases, J lost 5 bases, and 17 bases stayed unmatched. The length of the CDR3 is 17 residues. In germline, CDR1 is LNHDA, CDR2 SQIVND (reference sequence). The CDR3, as DNA: TGTGCCACCCGGCCGCCTCTTTCCGGGACAGATAATTCACCCCTCCACTTT. The encoded protein is CATRPPLSGTDNSPLHF.

This clone was seen more than once but under ten times. This chain uses TRBV5-1 with TRBJ1-1, with TRBD1 matching 9 bases. The trim removed 3 bases at V and 2 bases at J, leaving 5 bases unmatched. The germline V gene encodes CDR1 SGHRS and CDR2 YFSETQ. The CDR3 has 15 residues. DNA for the CDR3: TGCGCCAGCAGCTCTGGGACAGGGACAAACACTGAAGCTTTCTTT. The encoded protein is CASSSGTGTNTEAFF.

Turning to this clone: This clone may be a read error of a much larger clone one base away. The chain employs TRBV7-9 and TRBJ1-2; TRBD1 aligns across 7 bases. Germline CDR1 SEHNR, CDR2 FQNEAQ (reference sequence). The CDR3 has 13 amino acids. The V and J ends lost 6 bases and 3 bases, in that order; junction bases with no gene match: 4. The DNA of the CDR3 is TGTGCCAGCAGACCTACAGGGGACTATGGCTACACCTTC. Protein product: CASRPTGDYGYTF.

The chain recombines TRBV7-9 with TRBJ1-2; possible D gene TRBD1, 5 bases. The CDR3 runs 14 residues. Germline CDR1 and CDR2: SEHNR and FQNEAQ (reference sequence). Between the trimmed V and J ends, which lost 4 bases and 2 bases, there was a span of 11 bases. The DNA of the CDR3 is TGTGCCAGCAGCTCTGGGGGGGGAAACTATGGCTACACCTTC. Translation gives CASSSGGGNYGYTF.

The rearrangement joins TRBV4-1 to TRBJ1-3, with D hard to call. The CDR3 totals 14 residues. Germline V gene sequence: CDR1 MGHRA, CDR2 YSYEKL. V was cut by 3 bases and J by 4 bases, with 10 bases left in between. DNA for the CDR3: TGCGCCAGCAGCCAGTGGGGAGCAGGAAACACCATATATTTT. Amino acid sequence: CASSQWGAGNTIYF.

The V gene is TRBV9, the J gene TRBJ2-1; 11 bases are shared with TRBD2. The germline V gene encodes CDR1 SGDLS and CDR2 YYNGEE. The junction had 7 bases not matched to a gene; V was cut back by 5 bases and J by 6 bases. This CDR3 has 15 residues. In nucleotides, the CDR3 is TGTGCCAGCAGTAAGACTAGCGGGGAATTCAATGAGCAGTTCTTC. Translating it yields CASSKTSGEFNEQFF.

The chain combines TRBV3-1 (or the pseudogene TRBV3-2) with TRBJ1-2; no reliable D call. The ends were cut back, 2 bases at V and 5 bases at J, with 6 bases in the middle. Germline-derived CDR1 and CDR2 are LGHDT and YNNKEL (reference sequence). This CDR3 region has 12 residues. The CDR3 protein is CASSQSQYGYTF. In nucleotides, the CDR3 is TGTGCCAGCAGCCAAAGTCAGTATGGCTACACCTTC.